This T cell receptor (beta chain) comes out of a study of naive and memory T cell subsets. The beta constant-region primer was an equimolar mix of two oligonucleotides covering TRBC1 and TRBC2. TCRdb recomputed calls from the UMI-ligation and nested PCR reads with MiXCR, one row per CDR3 protein. The profile shows 21,000 or so distinct CDR3 sequences, approximately 9.9% of them singletons. Points from the study as a whole: No ground truth validated the naive and memory repertoire findings. Over 90% of naive TCR sequences appeared only once after error correction, unlike memory subsets. Diversity fell and Gini index rose from naive through CM, EM, EMRA.

The table lists this clonotype with a few counts. Antigen unknown. Germline V CDR1 and CDR2: MNHEY, SMNVEV (reference sequence). Unmatched junction bases numbered 9, after V lost 5 bases and J lost 4 bases. This CDR3 is 15 amino acids long. Separate alpha and beta amplification began at the second PCR step. Sequencing was done on a sample of central memory CD8+ T cells from blood. The sequence came from a human donor in good health. The chain combines TRBV27 with TRBJ1-1, with 8 bases identical to TRBD1. CDR3 region: CASSGDRSDSTEAFF. CDR3 nucleotides: TGTGCCAGCAGTGGGGACAGGTCTGATAGCACTGAAGCTTTCTTT.